This TCR beta chain was identified in a study of blood T cell repertoires in COVID-19. Across the study: Some COVID-19 samples were acute and others convalescent; all came from the United States, Italy and Spain.

The CDR3 runs 14 residues. The V gene's germline CDR1 is GTSNPN and CDR2 SVGIG (reference sequence). V shed 0 bases and J shed 5 bases, with 12 bases lying between them. Assay: immunoSEQ multiplex PCR; the TCRdb copy retains only in-frame clones and omits some. The sample lists over 100,000 clones, 82% seen once, with about 4.5% in the top ten. The sample taken for sequencing was peripheral blood. The chain uses TRBV30 and TRBJ2-3; D ambiguous. This clonotype was obtained from an older woman with acute or convalescent COVID-19. CDR3 coding DNA: TGTGCCTGGAGTGTCTCTGGAGACCTAGATACGCAGTATTTT. As protein: CAWSVSGDLDTQYF.